These 9 T cell receptor beta chains were all obtained from the same sample, sequenced in a study of beta chain features in type 1 diabetes. Study-level results: Shorter TCRB CDR3s, moderately but significantly so, marked every one of the four CD4+ subsets in Type 1 diabetes patients.

The antigens of these receptors remain unknown. Investigators reverse transcribed all isolated RNA, so they sequenced expressed TCRB transcripts. The protocol was immunoSEQ multiplex PCR, while the TCRdb copy is restricted to in-frame clones and leaves out a portion. The data show over 15,000 clones, almost 70% seen once. The specimen was Tregs from blood. Every receptor here comes from a man between 25 and 39 years old with type 1 diabetes.

In its sample, this clone was seen once. The chain uses TRBV5-1 and TRBJ1-2, with 8 bases identical to TRBD1. The V and J ends lost 4 bases and 8 bases, in that order; junction bases with no gene match: 7. The germline CDR1 and CDR2 sequences are SGHRS and YFSETQ. CDR3 size: 13 residues. The CDR3 bases are TGCGCCAGCAGCATCGGACAGGGCCGGGGCTACACCTTC. Residues: CASSIGQGRGYTF.

The chain is built from TRBV6-6 and TRBJ2-3; D is uncertain. The CDR3 loop spans 15 amino acids. CDR1 and CDR2 (germline): MNHNY, SVGAGI (reference sequence). The V gene lost 7 bases and the J gene lost 2 bases, with 16 bases spanning the gap. This CDR3 reads CASMLAPFNTDTQYF. CDR3 DNA sequence: TGTGCCAGCATGTTAGCTCCCTTTAACACAGATACGCAGTATTTT.

This chain links TRBV6-6 with TRBJ2-7, with D perhaps matching TRBD2 (6 bases). This CDR3 is built from 14 residues. Germline CDR1 is MNHNY and CDR2 is SVGAGI (reference sequence). Trimming shortened V by 0 bases and J by 5 bases, and 11 bases separated the two germline ends. The CDR3 nucleotides read TGTGCCAGCAGTTACTCGAGGGACTTCGACGAGCAGTACTTC. This codes for CASSYSRDFDEQYF.

The V and J genes are TRBV7-9 and TRBJ1-1; no definite D call. In germline, CDR1 is SEHNR, CDR2 FQNEAQ (reference sequence). Trimming removed 3 bases at V and 2 bases at J, with 13 bases between. The CDR3 consists of 15 residues. CDR3 sequence reads: CASSFPAGVNTEAFF. CDR3 sequence (DNA): TGTGCCAGCAGCTTTCCTGCCGGGGTTAACACTGAAGCTTTCTTT.

The chain employs TRBV6-5 and TRBJ2-5; weak D call: TRBD1 (5 bases). The CDR3 consists of 14 residues. V lost 2 bases, J lost 11 bases, and 18 bases lay in between. Germline V gene sequence: CDR1 MNHEY, CDR2 SVGAGI. The CDR3 region has the DNA TGTGCCAGCAGTTACCCCAGCCCTAGGGGTGGACAGTACTTC. It translates to CASSYPSPRGGQYF.

This chain links TRBV10-3 with TRBJ1-1, with D possibly being TRBD1 (5 bases). CDR1 is ENHRY, CDR2 SYGVKD, per germline. With 3 bases removed from V and 3 bases from J, the gap between germline ends came to 11 bases. The CDR3 spans 14 residues. CDR3 DNA sequence: TGTGCCATCAGTGAAAGGGGAGGAGACACTGAAGCTTTCTTT. It specifies CAISERGGDTEAFF.

J is TRBJ2-7 and V is TRBV30; possibly TRBD1 for D (6 bases). Germline CDR1 and CDR2: GTSNPN and SVGIG (reference sequence). The CDR3 extends over 13 amino acids. V lost 3 bases, J lost 1 base, and 10 bases lay in between. For the CDR3, the DNA is TGTGCCTGGAGGCGGACAGATTCCTACGAGCAGTACTTC. As protein: CAWRRTDSYEQYF.

This clone came up once. At the DNA level, this CDR3 is encoded by other sequences in the same sample as well. This chain uses TRBV18 with TRBJ1-2; tentatively, D is TRBD1 (6 bases). Germline CDR1 reads KGHSH; CDR2 reads LQKENI. This CDR3 has 17 amino acids. The V and J ends lost 3 bases and 0 bases respectively, with 17 bases between them. The CDR3 nucleotides are TGTGCCAGCTCACCCGGGGGGCAATCCGTTACTAACTATGGCTACACCTTC. Amino acids: CASSPGGQSVTNYGYTF. Together with reference TRBV18 and TRBJ1-2, the CDR3 gives the full variable domain: NAGVMQNPRHLVRRRGQEARLRCSPMKGHSHVYWYRQLPEEGLKFMVYLQKENIIDESGMPKERFSAEFPKEGPSILRIQQVVRGDSAAYFCASSPGGQSVTNYGYTFGSGTRLTVV.

The V and J genes are TRBV4-1 and TRBJ2-6, with a weak D call TRBD1 (6 bases). V gave up 6 bases and J gave up 0 bases, with 21 bases separating them. From germline, CDR1 is MGHRA and CDR2 YSYEKL. The CDR3 loop spans 19 amino acids. The CDR3 bases are TGCGCCAGCAGTCGCCGGCAGGGGCTAGCTGACTCTGGGGCCAACGTCCTGACTTTC. It codes for CASSRRQGLADSGANVLTF.